Given below is one T cell receptor (beta chain) in context. The entry originates in a study of cytomegalovirus exposure and HLA in healthy donors. The germline V gene has CDR1 SEHNR and CDR2 FQNEAQ (reference sequence). CDR3 size: 15 residues. V was pared by 1 base and J by 9 bases, with 4 bases of the junction left unmatched. It was with 60 Vbeta and 13 Jbeta primers that the PCR ran. Repertoires were generated with immunoSEQ multiplex PCR, while TCRdb's copy carries only in-frame clones and drops some. The table has 90,000 to 120,000 clones, 76% seen once. The J gene is TRBJ2-1, the V gene TRBV7-9, with TRBD2 identical over 12 bases. This receptor was taken from a woman under 30 in good health and CMV-seropositive. The sequencing sample was made of PBMCs. In nucleotides, the CDR3 is TGTGCCAGCAGCTTAGGGCTAGCGGGAGGGGGTGAGCAGTTCTTC. This encodes CASSLGLAGGGEQFF.